This T cell receptor beta chain was profiled in a study of T cell responses to AZD1222 COVID-19 vaccine. General study points: Sampling that yielded the repertoires occurred only after the peak T cell response. The number of AZD1222 recipients seropositive at baseline was only 5 to 7.

The table came from immunoSEQ multiplex PCR; TCRdb's copy has only in-frame clones and leaves some out. Among approximately 72,000 clones listed, about nine tenths were seen once. Concerning this clone: The target antigen is unknown.

Second-dose intervals of approximately 4 or approximately 12 weeks were pooled. This CDR3 region has 14 residues. The germline CDR1 and CDR2 sequences are MGHRA and YSYEKL. The V gene lost 1 base and the J gene lost 2 bases, with 6 bases spanning the gap. The chain employs TRBV4-1 and TRBJ1-3; D call uncertain. The sequences come from peripheral blood, collected 28 days after the second AZD1222 dose. This clonotype was obtained from an adult who received the AZD1222 COVID-19 vaccine. The CDR3 loop reads CASSQGLAGNTIYF. CDR3 in DNA: TGCGCCAGCAGCCAAGGTCTGGCTGGAAACACCATATATTTT.